Listed below are T cell receptor beta chains from one sample, sequenced in a study of blood T cell repertoires in COVID-19. The assay was immunoSEQ multiplex PCR, and TCRdb's table has in-frame clones only and misses some. The sample records about 190,000 clones, 86% being singletons. The specimen sequenced was PBMCs or T cells enriched from blood (not recorded which). The receptors come from a woman aged 35 to 49 in a cohort exposed to, infected with or recovered from COVID-19 (not recorded which). CDR3s include the opening cysteine and the closing phenylalanine or tryptophan. The order of the fields is V gene, J gene, clone size, D gene, CDR3 DNA, CDR3 protein. The D gene is left open where the match is weak. A clone size is listed for some rows: how often the clone was seen (once, few, many), or a class if it is expanded.

V: TRBV29-1; J: TRBJ1-2; size: .; D: .; DNA: TGCAGCTGTGGGGAGGGGAGTTTCGATGGCTACACCTTC; CDR3: CSCGEGSFDGYTF
V: TRBV15; J: TRBJ1-1; size: .; D: .; DNA: TGTGCCACCAGCAGTTTCCGGGAGACGACTGAAGCTTTCTTT; CDR3: CATSSFRETTEAFF
V: TRBV5-1; J: TRBJ1-1; size: few; D: .; DNA: TGCGCCAGCAGCTTGGCCCTTATCATCGAGGGTGAAGCTTTCTTT; CDR3: CASSLALIIEGEAFF
V: TRBV5-1; J: TRBJ1-4; size: .; D: TRBD1; DNA: TGCGCCAGCAGCTTGATTCAGGGGGCAGGTGAAAAACTGTTTTTT; CDR3: CASSLIQGAGEKLFF
V: TRBV5-1; J: TRBJ1-4; size: .; D: .; DNA: TGCGCCAGCAGCTTGGCCGGTGCTAATGAAAAACTGTTTTTT; CDR3: CASSLAGANEKLFF
V: TRBV21-1; J: TRBJ1-5; size: few; D: .; DNA: TGTGCCTCCAAACTAGGTCAGCCCCAGCATTTT; CDR3: CASKLGQPQHF
V: TRBV21-1; J: TRBJ1-1; size: many; D: .; DNA: TGTGCCAGCAGGACTGGTAGGGGGACAGCCAACACTGAAGCTTTCTTT; CDR3: CASRTGRGTANTEAFF
V: TRBV5-1; J: TRBJ2-1; size: .; D: TRBD2; DNA: TGCGCCAGCAGCGGGGGGCTAGCGGGAGCCTACAATGAGCAGTTCTTC; CDR3: CASSGGLAGAYNEQFF
V: TRBV20-1; J: TRBJ1-5; size: few; D: .; DNA: TGCAGTGCTAGTAAAGGGGATCATCAGCCCCAGCATTTT; CDR3: CSASKGDHQPQHF
V: TRBV28; J: TRBJ1-2; size: once; D: .; DNA: TGTGCCAGCAGAGGTATCAACAGGGACGGCTACACCTTC; CDR3: CASRGINRDGYTF
V: TRBV5-1; J: TRBJ2-1; size: .; D: TRBD2; DNA: TGCGCCAGCAGCTCCCTAGCGGGAGGGACGACTTTCAATGAGCAGTTCTTC; CDR3: CASSSLAGGTTFNEQFF
V: TRBV4-2; J: TRBJ1-2; size: .; D: .; DNA: TGTGCCAGCAGCCCTAGGACAGACTATGGCTACACCTTC; CDR3: CASSPRTDYGYTF
V: TRBV19; J: TRBJ2-4; size: .; D: .; DNA: TGTGCCAGTAGTACCGCCTCACAGGTCCTAGCCAAAAACATTCAGTACTTC; CDR3: CASSTASQVLAKNIQYF
V: TRBV11-3; J: TRBJ2-1; size: .; D: TRBD2; DNA: TGTGCCAGCAGCTTAGAGTACGCGGGGGGGCCACTTGAGCAGTTCTTC; CDR3: CASSLEYAGGPLEQFF
V: TRBV5-1; J: TRBJ2-5; size: .; D: TRBD2; DNA: TGCGCCAGCAGGACTAGCGGGGGGGTTGAAGAGACCCAGTACTTC; CDR3: CASRTSGGVEETQYF
V: TRBV5-1; J: TRBJ2-2; size: few; D: .; DNA: TGCGCCAGCAGGGAGGGCGGGGAGCTGTTTTTT; CDR3: CASREGGELFF
V: TRBV10-3; J: TRBJ1-1; size: .; D: TRBD1; DNA: TGTGCCTCCAACCTACAGGGGGACCACACTGAAGCTTTCTTT; CDR3: CASNLQGDHTEAFF
V: TRBV7-2; J: TRBJ2-7; size: .; D: TRBD2; DNA: TGTGCCAGCAGCCCAGGGACTAGCTTTTACGAGCAGTACTTC; CDR3: CASSPGTSFYEQYF
V: TRBV28; J: TRBJ1-2; size: once; D: TRBD1; DNA: TGTGCCAGCAGTCTGACAGGGGCAGGCTACACCTTC; CDR3: CASSLTGAGYTF
V: TRBV12-3/TRBV12-4; J: TRBJ2-1; size: once; D: .; DNA: TGTGCCAGCAGTTTATCCAATTACAATGAGCAGTTCTTC; CDR3: CASSLSNYNEQFF
V: TRBV18; J: TRBJ1-3; size: .; D: TRBD1; DNA: TGTGCCAGCTCACCACAACAGGGGTTCTCTGGAAACACCATATATTTT; CDR3: CASSPQQGFSGNTIYF
V: TRBV24-1; J: TRBJ1-3; size: .; D: .; DNA: TGTGCCACCCACGTGATTTCGCAGGGAATGGGAAACACCATATATTTT; CDR3: CATHVISQGMGNTIYF
V: TRBV14; J: TRBJ2-5; size: .; D: .; DNA: TGTGCCAGCAGCCAATTAACAGGCCAAGAGACCCAGTACTTC; CDR3: CASSQLTGQETQYF
V: TRBV30; J: TRBJ1-5; size: .; D: TRBD1; DNA: TGTGCCTGGGAACAGGGGGCGGGTCAGCCCCAGCATTTT; CDR3: CAWEQGAGQPQHF
V: TRBV6-1; J: TRBJ2-1; size: once; D: TRBD2; DNA: TGTGCCAGCAGTGTAATTCGGGACTACCAACCCCTCAATGAGCAGTTCTTC; CDR3: CASSVIRDYQPLNEQFF
V: TRBV28; J: TRBJ1-3; size: .; D: TRBD1; DNA: TGTGCCAGCAGTTTTCAGGGACAGGGGGCGATTGGAAACACCATATATTTT; CDR3: CASSFQGQGAIGNTIYF
V: TRBV9; J: TRBJ1-4; size: .; D: .; DNA: TGTGCCAGCAGCGCCCCAGGGAATGAAAAACTGTTTTTT; CDR3: CASSAPGNEKLFF
V: TRBV19; J: TRBJ1-1; size: .; D: TRBD1; DNA: TGTGCCAGTAGTTGGGACAGGGAGAACACTGAAGCTTTCTTT; CDR3: CASSWDRENTEAFF
V: TRBV27; J: TRBJ1-5; size: .; D: TRBD1; DNA: TGTGCCAGCAGGGCGACAGGGCTCGGTAGCAATCAGCCCCAGCATTTT; CDR3: CASRATGLGSNQPQHF
V: TRBV7-9; J: TRBJ2-2; size: .; D: TRBD2; DNA: TGTGCCAGCAGCCGACGGGCTAGCGGAAAAAGAGCCGGGGAGCTGTTTTTT; CDR3: CASSRRASGKRAGELFF
V: TRBV29-1; J: TRBJ2-2; size: .; D: TRBD1; DNA: TGCAGCGTTATGGGACAGGGAAACACCGGGGAGCTGTTTTTT; CDR3: CSVMGQGNTGELFF
V: TRBV3-1/TRBV3-2; J: TRBJ2-7; size: .; D: .; DNA: TGTGCCAGCAGCCGGGACTCGGCTCGGGACGAGCAGTACTTC; CDR3: CASSRDSARDEQYF
V: TRBV19; J: TRBJ1-1; size: .; D: TRBD1; DNA: TGTGCCAGTAGTACCTGGGACAGGCGGTTCATGAACACTGAAGCTTTCTTT; CDR3: CASSTWDRRFMNTEAFF
V: TRBV6-5; J: TRBJ2-6; size: .; D: .; DNA: TGTGCCAGCAGTTATTACAGGATCGGGGGGGCCAACGTCCTGACTTTC; CDR3: CASSYYRIGGANVLTF
V: TRBV5-1; J: TRBJ1-3; size: .; D: .; DNA: TGCGCCAGCAGCTTGAGGGGGACGAACTCTGGAAACACCATATATTTT; CDR3: CASSLRGTNSGNTIYF
V: TRBV10-3; J: TRBJ2-7; size: .; D: .; DNA: TGTGCCATCAGTGACAGAGGGGGCGAGCAGTACTTC; CDR3: CAISDRGGEQYF
V: TRBV2; J: TRBJ1-1; size: .; D: TRBD1; DNA: TGTGCCAGCAGTGTAGACAGGGAAACTGAAGCTTTCTTT; CDR3: CASSVDRETEAFF
V: TRBV7-2; J: TRBJ2-1; size: .; D: TRBD2; DNA: TGTGCCAGCATGACAGAGGGCGGGAGGTCAAGGTCCCAGTTCTTC; CDR3: CASMTEGGRSRSQFF
V: TRBV6-1; J: TRBJ2-3; size: .; D: TRBD2; DNA: TGTGCCAGCAGTGAAGCGCAAGAGCGGGAGGGCACAGATACGCAGTATTTT; CDR3: CASSEAQEREGTDTQYF
V: TRBV7-2; J: TRBJ2-2; size: .; D: TRBD1; DNA: TGTGCCAGCAGCTGGGACAGTGGCACCGGGGAGCTGTTTTTT; CDR3: CASSWDSGTGELFF
V: TRBV5-6; J: TRBJ2-1; size: .; D: TRBD2; DNA: TGTGCCAGCAGCCTTCGGGGCAGCGGGAGGGCCGGACCGGAGCAGTTCTTC; CDR3: CASSLRGSGRAGPEQFF